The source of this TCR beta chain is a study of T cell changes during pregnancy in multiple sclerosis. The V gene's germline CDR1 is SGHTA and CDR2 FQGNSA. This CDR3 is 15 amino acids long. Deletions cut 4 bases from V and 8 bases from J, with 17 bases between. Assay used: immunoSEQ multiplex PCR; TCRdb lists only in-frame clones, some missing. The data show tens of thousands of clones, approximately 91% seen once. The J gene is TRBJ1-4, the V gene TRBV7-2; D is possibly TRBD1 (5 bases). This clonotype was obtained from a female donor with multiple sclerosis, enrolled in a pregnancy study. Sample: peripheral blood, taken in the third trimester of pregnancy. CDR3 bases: TGTGCCAGCAGCTGGGGGGGGAGGGCTTGGGAAAAACTGTTTTTT. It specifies CASSWGGRAWEKLFF.